The 3 T cell receptor beta chains given below trace back to one sample, sequenced in a study of molecular identifiers for immune sequencing clone quantification. Using its own MiXCR run on the PCR reads, TCRdb lists one record per CDR3 protein. The sample records hundreds of thousands of distinct CDR3 sequences, 15% to 20% being singletons. The sequenced material came from naive CD8+ T cells from blood, with Jurkat cell RNA spiked in. Stated subset: FACS-sorted CD8+CD4-CCR7+CD45RA+ naive T cells. All receptors come from a human donor in good health. Some libraries in this study had Jurkat cell RNA spiked in.

This clonotype was seen at least ten times. The chain combines TRBV6-5 with TRBJ2-5, with D possibly TRBD1 on 6 matching bases. The CDR3 contains 15 residues. V was trimmed by 5 bases and J by 2 bases, leaving 15 bases between them. Per the germline V gene, CDR1 is MNHEY and CDR2 is SVGAGI. CDR3 sequence reads: CASSTDLGAQETQYF. The DNA for the CDR3 is TGTGCCAGCAGTACCGATTTGGGGGCGCAAGAGACCCAGTACTTC.

This clonotype was seen at least ten times. V is TRBV2 and J is TRBJ1-1; 8 positions match TRBD1. Trimming removed 9 bases from V and 6 bases from J; junction bases left unmatched: 6. The CDR3 runs to 12 residues. The germline gives CDR1 SNHLY, CDR2 FYNNEI. CDR3 sequence reads: CARDRGCAEAFF. The CDR3 bases are TGTGCCAGAGACAGGGGTTGTGCTGAAGCTTTCTTT.

V gene TRBV4-3 combines with J gene TRBJ2-1; the D gene could be TRBD1 or TRBD2 (5 bases each). The CDR3 sequence is 14 residues long. Trimming pared 4 bases from V and 9 bases from J, leaving 16 bases between. Germline V gene lookup returns CDR1 LGHNA and CDR2 YSLEER. The CDR3 DNA sequence: TGCGCCAGCAGCCCTGGACTGGGGCTTCCTGAGCAGTTCTTC. It codes for CASSPGLGLPEQFF.